Listed below are T cell receptor beta chains from one sample, sequenced in a study of radiotherapy plus CTLA-4 blockade in lung cancer. The table came from immunoSEQ multiplex PCR; TCRdb's copy has only in-frame clones and leaves some out. The sample holds about 57,000 clones, approximately 80% seen once. Sequencing used peripheral blood, obtained from a patient treated with radiotherapy plus ipilimumab. The origin of the receptors is a human donor with non-small cell lung cancer who had a complete response to radiotherapy plus ipilimumab. The CDR3 runs from the conserved cysteine through the conserved F or W. A D gene is named only where the DNA matches it firmly. Only some rows state a clone size, as once, few, many or a class for expanded clones.

TRBV7-8,16,TRBJ1-1,.,.,TGTGCCAGCAGCTTAAAGTCGACATTTGGGAACACTGAAGCTTTCTTT,CASSLKSTFGNTEAFF
TRBV29-1,14,TRBJ2-7,.,few,TGCAGCGTTCTAGGACAGGAGGGTCCCTACGAGCAGTACTTC,CSVLGQEGPYEQYF
TRBV5-1,13,TRBJ1-2,.,.,TGCGCCAGCAGCTTGGCAGGGGACTATGGCTACACCTTC,CASSLAGDYGYTF
TRBV29-1,12,TRBJ2-5,.,.,TGCAGCGTTGGTGCAGGGTCGAAGACCCAGTACTTC,CSVGAGSKTQYF
TRBV7-2,14,TRBJ2-2,.,.,TGTGCCAGCAGCGAGACTAGAAACACCGGGGAGCTGTTTTTT,CASSETRNTGELFF
TRBV19,14,TRBJ1-1,.,few,TGTGCCAGTACCACCGGGGCGGGGGACACTGAAGCTTTCTTT,CASTTGAGDTEAFF
TRBV6-5,16,TRBJ2-7,.,.,TGTGCCAGCAGTTACCAAGGCGGGGGCCTCTCCTACGAGCAGTACTTC,CASSYQGGGLSYEQYF
TRBV4-3,17,TRBJ2-5,TRBD2,once,TGCGCCAGCAGCCGGCTAGCGGGAGATGGGGCTCAAGAGACCCAGTACTTC,CASSRLAGDGAQETQYF
TRBV19,18,TRBJ2-6,.,.,TGTGCCAGTAGCCTCACCGGGATAATCTCCCGAGGGGCCAACGTCCTGACTTTC,CASSLTGIISRGANVLTF
TRBV6-5,13,TRBJ1-2,TRBD1,.,TGTGCCAGCAGTGCCGGGACAGGGCATGGCTACACCTTC,CASSAGTGHGYTF
TRBV4-1,16,TRBJ2-5,TRBD2,.,TGCGCCAGCAGCCAAGAGGGGACTAGAAGAGGAGAGACCCAGTACTTC,CASSQEGTRRGETQYF
TRBV7-2,14,TRBJ1-1,TRBD1,.,TGTGCCAGCAGCTTCAGGGGGATGAACACTGAAGCTTTCTTT,CASSFRGMNTEAFF
TRBV6-1,13,TRBJ1-1,.,.,TGTGCCAGCTACCGCCTCGGGTACACTGAAGCTTTCTTT,CASYRLGYTEAFF
TRBV29-1,15,TRBJ2-7,.,few,TGCAGCGTCCGACAGGGACTCTCCTTCGGACCCGAGCAGTACTTC,CSVRQGLSFGPEQYF
TRBV5-6,16,TRBJ2-1,TRBD2,.,TGTGCCAGCAGCCGGACTAGCGGGGGGGCTTATAATGAGCAGTTCTTC,CASSRTSGGAYNEQFF
TRBV18,15,TRBJ1-3,.,few,TGTGCCAGCTCCCCGGGACTGAACTCTGGAAACACCATATATTTT,CASSPGLNSGNTIYF
TRBV5-4,15,TRBJ2-1,TRBD2,.,TGTGCCAGCAGCTTCGGTAGCGGGGGAAACAATGAGCAGTTCTTC,CASSFGSGGNNEQFF
TRBV10-3,12,TRBJ1-2,.,few,TGTGCCATCAGTGAAGACAGGAATGGCTACACCTTC,CAISEDRNGYTF
TRBV7-8,19,TRBJ1-6,.,.,TGTGCCAGCAGCTTAGGTCGGGTTCCGGGAATATCGCGTAATTCACCCCTCCACTTT,CASSLGRVPGISRNSPLHF
TRBV4-3,19,TRBJ2-4,TRBD1,.,TGCGCCAGCAGCCTTTCCCGGACAGGGGGCTTTGGGGCCAAAAACATTCAGTACTTC,CASSLSRTGGFGAKNIQYF
TRBV4-3,16,TRBJ2-2,.,.,TGCGCCAGCAGCCCACAAATAGACAGGTTCGGCGGGGAGCTGTTTTTT,CASSPQIDRFGGELFF
TRBV30,12,TRBJ1-2,.,.,TGTGCCTGGACTGGCCAGGGAGGTGGCTACACCTTC,CAWTGQGGGYTF
TRBV10-3,13,TRBJ2-2,.,few,TGTGCCATCAGGGGCTTTGTGGCCGGGGAGCTGTTTTTT,CAIRGFVAGELFF
TRBV6-1,12,TRBJ2-5,.,.,TGTGCCAGCAGTACAGGGCTGGAGACCCAGTACTTC,CASSTGLETQYF
TRBV7-2,14,TRBJ2-1,TRBD2,.,TGTGCCAGCAGACTAGGGACTAGCGGGGGTGAGCAGTTCTTC,CASRLGTSGGEQFF
TRBV29-1,13,TRBJ2-3,TRBD2,.,TGCAGCGTTAATAGCGGGAGTTCAGATACGCAGTATTTT,CSVNSGSSDTQYF
TRBV2,15,TRBJ2-1,.,.,TGTGCCAGCAGTGAAGCGGGAGTCTCCTACAATGAGCAGTTCTTC,CASSEAGVSYNEQFF
TRBV18,17,TRBJ2-5,TRBD1,.,TGTGCCAGCTCGCCATCCGTCCCGGGACAGGGTCAAGAGACCCAGTACTTC,CASSPSVPGQGQETQYF
TRBV7-2,16,TRBJ2-3,.,.,TGTGCCAGCAGCTTAGGTATGGGGGGGGGCCAGGATACGCAGTATTTT,CASSLGMGGGQDTQYF
TRBV11-3,14,TRBJ1-4,.,.,TGTGTCAGCAGCTTCCTGACAGAAACTGAAAAACTGTTTTTT,CVSSFLTETEKLFF
TRBV7-9,14,TRBJ2-5,.,.,TGTGCCAGCAGCTTAGCGCTGGGCAGGGAGACCCAGTACTTC,CASSLALGRETQYF
TRBV4-3,13,TRBJ2-3,.,.,TGCGCCAGCGGACCAGGGGAGACAGATACGCAGTATTTT,CASGPGETDTQYF
TRBV7-8,14,TRBJ1-2,TRBD1,.,TGTGCCAGCAGCTTGGTAGACAGGGACTATGGCTACACCTTC,CASSLVDRDYGYTF
TRBV5-6,13,TRBJ2-1,.,.,TGTGCCAGCAGCTTGGCTGAGTCCAATGAGCAGTTCTTC,CASSLAESNEQFF
TRBV6-6,14,TRBJ1-5,.,.,TGTGCCAGCAGTACGACCGGGGGCAATCAGCCCCAGCATTTT,CASSTTGGNQPQHF
TRBV27,14,TRBJ1-2,.,.,TGTGCCAGCAGCCCCCCCGACAGGAGCTATGGCTACACCTTC,CASSPPDRSYGYTF
TRBV19,16,TRBJ2-1,.,once,TGTGCCAGTAGCCTCACCAGGGGTTCAAAAGAAAAAAAGCAGTTCTTC,CASSLTRGSKEKKQFF
TRBV18,12,TRBJ2-2,.,.,TGTGCCAGCTCACTGAGGGCTGGGGAGCTGTTTTTT,CASSLRAGELFF
TRBV5-1,16,TRBJ2-1,.,.,TGCGCCAGCAGCCCTAGGGAGGCCGCCTCCTACAATGAGCAGTTCTTC,CASSPREAASYNEQFF
TRBV7-9,11,TRBJ1-1,.,few,TGTGCCAGCAGACAGGGCGCTGAAGCTTTCTTT,CASRQGAEAFF
TRBV6-5,15,TRBJ2-7,TRBD1,.,TGTGCCAGCAGTTACTCGCGAGGGGGCTACTACGAGCAGTACTTC,CASSYSRGGYYEQYF
TRBV10-2,15,TRBJ1-2,.,.,TGCGCCAGCAGTGGTGAGGGGGTCGCTTTCTATGGCTACACCTTC,CASSGEGVAFYGYTF
TRBV27,13,TRBJ2-7,.,.,TGTGCCAGCCCCGAGAGATTCTCCTACGAGCAGTACTTC,CASPERFSYEQYF
TRBV7-2,13,TRBJ1-3,.,.,TGTGCCAGCAGCCGGGAACCTGGAAACACCATATATTTT,CASSREPGNTIYF
TRBV7-6,17,TRBJ2-3,TRBD1,.,TGTGCCAGCAGCCCATCCCCGGACAGGGGCCTCACAGATACGCAGTATTTT,CASSPSPDRGLTDTQYF
TRBV6-5,13,TRBJ1-2,.,.,TGTGCCAGCAGTTTTTCCGGGACTAGGGGCTACACCTTC,CASSFSGTRGYTF